A single sample gave rise to the 3 T cell receptor beta chains below, sequenced in a study of T cell responses to AZD1222 COVID-19 vaccine. Repertoires were generated with immunoSEQ multiplex PCR, while TCRdb's copy carries only in-frame clones and drops some. This sample has some 150,000 clones, with around nine tenths found just once. The source material was peripheral blood, sampled 28 days after the second AZD1222 dose. The receptors shown here come from an adult who received the AZD1222 COVID-19 vaccine.

The J gene is TRBJ1-2, the V gene TRBV19; D might be TRBD1 (5 bases). V lost 10 bases, J lost 2 bases, and 11 bases lay in between. CDR3 length equals 12 residues. CDR1 is LNHDA, CDR2 SQIVND, per germline (reference sequence). CDR3 in DNA: TGTGCCATTGGCACAGGCAACTATGGCTACACCTTC. Amino acid sequence: CAIGTGNYGYTF.

The rearrangement joins TRBV4-1 to TRBJ1-1; 9 positions match TRBD1. This CDR3 has 12 residues. V gave up 3 bases and J gave up 12 bases; unmatched junction bases: 5. Germline V gene lookup returns CDR1 MGHRA and CDR2 YSYEKL. CDR3 in amino acids: CASSHGTGLTFF. In DNA, the CDR3 is TGCGCCAGCAGCCACGGGACAGGGTTGACTTTCTTT.

This chain joins TRBV18 and TRBJ1-5, with a weak D call TRBD1 (5 bases). The germline gives CDR1 KGHSH, CDR2 LQKENI. V was shortened by 3 bases and J by 1 base, with 13 bases between the two germline ends. This CDR3 region has 16 residues. CDR3 DNA sequence: TGTGCCAGCTCACCCCGACAGTCTGGGAGCAATCAGCCCCAGCATTTT. Protein sequence: CASSPRQSGSNQPQHF.